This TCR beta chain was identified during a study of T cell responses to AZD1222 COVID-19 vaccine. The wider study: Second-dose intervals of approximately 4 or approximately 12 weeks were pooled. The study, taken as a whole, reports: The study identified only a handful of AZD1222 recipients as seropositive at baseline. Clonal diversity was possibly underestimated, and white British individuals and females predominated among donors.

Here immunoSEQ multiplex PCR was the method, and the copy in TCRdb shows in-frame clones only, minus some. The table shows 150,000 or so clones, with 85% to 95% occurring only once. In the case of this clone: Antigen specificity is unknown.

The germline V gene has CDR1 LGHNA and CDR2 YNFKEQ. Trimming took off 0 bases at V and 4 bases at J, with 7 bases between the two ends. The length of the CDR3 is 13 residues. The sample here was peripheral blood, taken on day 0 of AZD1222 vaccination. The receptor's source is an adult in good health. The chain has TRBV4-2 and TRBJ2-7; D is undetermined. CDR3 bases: TGTGCCAGCAGCCAAGAGACGTCGTACGAGCAGTACTTC. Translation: CASSQETSYEQYF.